This T cell receptor (beta chain) originates from a study of blood T cell repertoires in COVID-19. In the study overall: PBMCs, B-cell-depleted T cells, or T cells were the source of the cDNA or gDNA that made up the material.

V dropped 1 base and J dropped 5 bases, with 12 bases sitting between them. Per the germline V gene, CDR1 is KGHDR and CDR2 is SFDVKD. CDR3 length: 15 residues. As handled by the study authors: Reference gene primer amplification gave estimated nucleated cell counts. Sequenced by immunoSEQ multiplex PCR; TCRdb stores in-frame clones only, minus some. V and J calls plus clone size are reproduced from that table; the DNA served to infer D and trimming. Of around 200,000 clones in the sample, 87% are singletons; the top ten hold over 0.7%. Source material: peripheral blood. This chain links TRBV24-1 with TRBJ2-3; maybe TRBD1 (5 bases). The clonotype comes from a young woman who had recovered from COVID-19. The CDR3 nucleotides read TGTGCCACCAGTGATTTCGTACAGGAGAGAGATACGCAGTATTTT. It translates to CATSDFVQERDTQYF.